Reported below is one T cell receptor (beta chain). This entry is derived from a study of blood T cell repertoires in COVID-19. TCRdb keeps only in-frame clones here, not all; method: immunoSEQ multiplex PCR. The data contain around 140,000 clones, about 86% of them singletons. Trimming took 9 bases from V and 4 from J, leaving 18 bases between them. CDR3 length: 14 amino acids. Germline CDR1 LNHDA, CDR2 SQIVND (reference sequence). The chain links TRBV19 to TRBJ1-2, with unresolved D. Material: peripheral blood. This TCR was sampled from a woman aged 60-75 years with acute or convalescent COVID-19. The CDR3: CASTPGGVFYGYTF. In nucleotides, the CDR3 is TGTGCCAGCACCCCTGGCGGGGTATTCTATGGCTACACCTTC.